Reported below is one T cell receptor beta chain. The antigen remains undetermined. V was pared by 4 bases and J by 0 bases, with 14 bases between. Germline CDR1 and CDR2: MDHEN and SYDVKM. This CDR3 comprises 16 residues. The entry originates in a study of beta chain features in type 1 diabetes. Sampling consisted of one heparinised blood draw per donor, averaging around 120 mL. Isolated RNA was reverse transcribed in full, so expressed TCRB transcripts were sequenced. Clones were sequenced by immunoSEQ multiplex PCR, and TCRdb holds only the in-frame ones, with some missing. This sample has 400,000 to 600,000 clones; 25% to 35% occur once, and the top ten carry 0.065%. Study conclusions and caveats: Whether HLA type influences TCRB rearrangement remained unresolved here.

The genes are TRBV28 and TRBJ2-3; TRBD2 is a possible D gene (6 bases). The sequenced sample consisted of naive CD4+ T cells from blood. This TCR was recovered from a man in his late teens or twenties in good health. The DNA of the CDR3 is TGTGCCAGCAGTTCCCTCCGCGGGACTAGCACAGATACGCAGTATTTT. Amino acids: CASSSLRGTSTDTQYF. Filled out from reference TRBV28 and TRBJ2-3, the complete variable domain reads DVKVTQSSRYLVKRTGEKVFLECVQDMDHENMFWYRQDPGLGLRLIYFSYDVKMKEKGDIPEGYSVSREKKERFSLILESASTNQTSMYLCASSSLRGTSTDTQYFGPGTRLTVL.